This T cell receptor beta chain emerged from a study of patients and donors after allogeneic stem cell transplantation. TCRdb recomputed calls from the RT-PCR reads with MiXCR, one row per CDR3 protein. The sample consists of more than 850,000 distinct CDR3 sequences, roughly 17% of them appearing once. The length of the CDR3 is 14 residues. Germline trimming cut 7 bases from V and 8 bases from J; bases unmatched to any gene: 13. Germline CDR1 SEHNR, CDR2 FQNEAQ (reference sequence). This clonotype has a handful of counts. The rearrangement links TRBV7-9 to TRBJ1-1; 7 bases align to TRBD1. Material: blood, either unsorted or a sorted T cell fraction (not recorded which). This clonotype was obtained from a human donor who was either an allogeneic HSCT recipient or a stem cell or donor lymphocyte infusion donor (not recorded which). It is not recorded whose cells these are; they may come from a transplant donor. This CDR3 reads CASTYAGGGWEAFF. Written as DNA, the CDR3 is TGTGCCAGCACCTACGCGGGAGGGGGCTGGGAAGCTTTCTTT.